The clone carrying this T cell receptor beta chain was detected once. The sample comes from a study of CD8+ T cells in alopecia areata. Turning to the study itself: It was oral tofacitinib, at 5 to 10 mg twice daily, that treated patients received.

Germline V gene data show CDR1 as MGHDK and CDR2 as SYGVNS. Deletions cut 8 bases from V and 4 bases from J, with 14 bases between. The CDR3 contains 13 residues. Treatment of the sample: oral pan-JAK inhibitor, 5-10 mg twice daily. The sequencing template was cDNA reverse transcribed from extracted RNA. The assay was immunoSEQ multiplex PCR, and TCRdb's table has in-frame clones only and misses some. This table holds some 150,000 clones, around 83% found once. This receptor was taken from a human donor with alopecia areata. J is TRBJ2-5 and V is TRBV25-1; possibly TRBD1 for D (5 bases). The sample was CD8+ T cells sorted from blood, taken at week 4, from a patient treated with tofacitinib. CDR3 sequence (DNA): TGTGCCAGCGCCAGCCTGGGGCCAGAGACCCAGTACTTC. Its translation: CASASLGPETQYF.